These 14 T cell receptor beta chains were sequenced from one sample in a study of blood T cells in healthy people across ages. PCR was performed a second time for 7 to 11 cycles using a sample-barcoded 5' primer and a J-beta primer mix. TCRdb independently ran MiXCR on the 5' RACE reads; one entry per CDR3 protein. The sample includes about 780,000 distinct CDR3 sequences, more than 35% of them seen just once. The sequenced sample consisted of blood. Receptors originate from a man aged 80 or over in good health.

CDR3 DNA: TGTGCCAGCAGCTTAAACCGGCAGGGAGGCGCGAACACCGGGGAGCTGTTTTTT. It specifies CASSLNRQGGANTGELFF. This chain joins TRBV7-2 and TRBJ2-2; D is possibly TRBD2 (6 bases). V was shortened by 2 bases and J by 0 bases, with 16 bases between the two germline ends. The CDR3 consists of 18 residues. Germline-derived CDR1 and CDR2 are SGHTA and FQGNSA. Using reference TRBV7-2 and TRBJ2-2 for the parts outside the CDR3, the full variable domain is GAGVSQSPSNKVTEKGKDVELRCDPISGHTALYWYRQSLGQGLEFLIYFQGNSAPDKSGLPSDRFSAERTGGSVSTLTIQRTQQEDSAVYLCASSLNRQGGANTGELFFGEGSRLTVL.

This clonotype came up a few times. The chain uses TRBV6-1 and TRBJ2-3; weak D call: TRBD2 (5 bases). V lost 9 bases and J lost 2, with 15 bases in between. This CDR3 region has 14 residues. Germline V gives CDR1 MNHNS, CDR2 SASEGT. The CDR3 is CASGLWRATDTQYF. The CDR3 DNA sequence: TGTGCCAGTGGACTGTGGAGAGCCACAGATACGCAGTATTTT.

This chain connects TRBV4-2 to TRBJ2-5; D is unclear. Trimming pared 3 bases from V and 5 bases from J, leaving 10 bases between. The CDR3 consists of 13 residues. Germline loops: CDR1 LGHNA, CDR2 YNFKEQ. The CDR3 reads CASSQHFWETQYF. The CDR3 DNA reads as TGTGCCAGCAGCCAGCACTTTTGGGAGACCCAGTACTTC.

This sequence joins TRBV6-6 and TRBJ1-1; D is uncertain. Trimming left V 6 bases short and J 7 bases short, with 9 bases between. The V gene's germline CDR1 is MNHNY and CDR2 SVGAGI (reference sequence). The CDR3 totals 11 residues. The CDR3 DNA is TGTGCCAGCAGGGACCGACATGAAGCTTTCTTT. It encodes CASRDRHEAFF.

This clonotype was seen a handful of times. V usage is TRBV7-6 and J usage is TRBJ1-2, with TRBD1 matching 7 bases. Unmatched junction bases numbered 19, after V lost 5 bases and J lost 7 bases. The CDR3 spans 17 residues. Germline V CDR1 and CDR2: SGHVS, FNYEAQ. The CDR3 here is CASSPQAPPSGGGGYTF. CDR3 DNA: TGTGCCAGCAGCCCCCAAGCCCCCCCCTCAGGGGGTGGTGGCTACACCTTC.

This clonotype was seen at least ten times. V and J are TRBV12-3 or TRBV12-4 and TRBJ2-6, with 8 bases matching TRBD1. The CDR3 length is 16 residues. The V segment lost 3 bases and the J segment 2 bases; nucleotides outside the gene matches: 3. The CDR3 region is CASSFGQGTGANVLTF. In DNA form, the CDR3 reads TGTGCCAGCAGTTTCGGACAGGGCACTGGGGCCAACGTCCTGACTTTC.

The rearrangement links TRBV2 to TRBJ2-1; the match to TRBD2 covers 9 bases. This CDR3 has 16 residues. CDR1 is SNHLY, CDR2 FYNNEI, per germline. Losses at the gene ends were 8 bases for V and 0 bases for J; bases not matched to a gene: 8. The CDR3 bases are TGTGCCAGCCAGACTAGCGGACTGAGCTCCTACAATGAGCAGTTCTTC. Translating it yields CASQTSGLSSYNEQFF.

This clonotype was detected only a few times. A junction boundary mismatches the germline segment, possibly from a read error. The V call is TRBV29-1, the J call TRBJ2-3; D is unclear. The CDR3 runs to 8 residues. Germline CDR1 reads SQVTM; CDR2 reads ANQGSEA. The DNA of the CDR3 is TGCAGAGCAGATACGCGGTATTTT. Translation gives CRADTRYF.

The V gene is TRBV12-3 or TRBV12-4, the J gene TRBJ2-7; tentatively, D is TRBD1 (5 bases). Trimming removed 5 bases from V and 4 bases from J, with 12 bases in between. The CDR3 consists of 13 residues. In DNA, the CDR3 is TGTGCCAGCAGTGTAGGGGCAGCTTACGAGCAGTACTTC. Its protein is CASSVGAAYEQYF.

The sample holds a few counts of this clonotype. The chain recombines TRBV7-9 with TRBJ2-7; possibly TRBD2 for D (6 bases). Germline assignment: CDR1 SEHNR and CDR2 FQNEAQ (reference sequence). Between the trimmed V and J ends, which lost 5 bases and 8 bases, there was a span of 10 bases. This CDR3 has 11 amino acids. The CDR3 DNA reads TGTGCCAGCAGCGAGGCGGGGCAGCAGTACTTC. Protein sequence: CASSEAGQQYF.

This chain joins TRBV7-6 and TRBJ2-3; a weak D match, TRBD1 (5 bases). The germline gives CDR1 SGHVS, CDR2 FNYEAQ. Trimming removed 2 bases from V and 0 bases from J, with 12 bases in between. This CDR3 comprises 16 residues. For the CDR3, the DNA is TGTGCCAGCAGCTTAACCACAGGAATAAGCACAGATACGCAGTATTTT. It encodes CASSLTTGISTDTQYF.

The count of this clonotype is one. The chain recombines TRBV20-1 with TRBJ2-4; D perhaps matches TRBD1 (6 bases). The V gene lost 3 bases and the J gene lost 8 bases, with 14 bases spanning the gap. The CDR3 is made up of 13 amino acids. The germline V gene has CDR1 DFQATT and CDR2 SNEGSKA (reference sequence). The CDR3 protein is CSARGPPGDIQYF. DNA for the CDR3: TGCAGTGCTAGGGGTCCCCCAGGGGACATTCAGTACTTC.

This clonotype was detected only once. The DNA of the CDR3 is TGCGCCAGCAGCTTGGGATTTGCGGCTAGCACAGATACGCAGTATTTT. It specifies CASSLGFAASTDTQYF. The rearrangement uses TRBV5-1 and TRBJ2-3; no clear D gene. V lost 0 bases to trimming and J lost 0 bases, with 11 bases between them. This CDR3 is 16 amino acids long. Germline V gives CDR1 SGHRS, CDR2 YFSETQ.

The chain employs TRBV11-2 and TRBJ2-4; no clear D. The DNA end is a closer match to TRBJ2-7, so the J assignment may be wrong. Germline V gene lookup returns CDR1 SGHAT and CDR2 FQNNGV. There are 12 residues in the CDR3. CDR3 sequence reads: CASSQLTDEQYF. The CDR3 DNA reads TGTGCCAGCAGCCAATTGACCGACGAGCAGTACTTC.